These T cell receptor beta chains were read from a single sample in a study of blood T cell repertoires in COVID-19. Assay: immunoSEQ multiplex PCR; the TCRdb copy retains only in-frame clones and omits some. The sample lists 100,000 to 140,000 clones, 88% occurring once. Sequenced sample: peripheral blood. These TCRs come from a man aged 45-60 years with active or convalescent COVID-19. CDR3s include the opening cysteine and the closing phenylalanine or tryptophan. The D gene is left open where the match is weak. Rows may omit the clone size; those that give it use once, few, many or a size class.

J gene | V gene | D gene | clone size | CDR3 length | CDR3 DNA | CDR3 protein
TRBJ1-1 | TRBV28 | - | - | 13 | TGTGCCAGCCTCCAGGCGGGGAACACTGAAGCTTTCTTT | CASLQAGNTEAFF
TRBJ2-7 | TRBV10-1 | TRBD2 | once | 16 | TGCGCCAGCAGTCCGTGGGCTTCTAGCGGAGCTTACGAGCAGTACTTC | CASSPWASSGAYEQYF
TRBJ1-2 | TRBV29-1 | TRBD1 | - | 15 | TGCAGCGTTGTCCTGGGGACAGGTCTTAACTATGGCTACACCTTC | CSVVLGTGLNYGYTF
TRBJ1-1 | TRBV9 | TRBD1 | - | 15 | TGTGCCAGCAGCTTCTCGACAGGGAAGAACACTGAAGCTTTCTTT | CASSFSTGKNTEAFF
TRBJ2-3 | TRBV2 | TRBD2 | - | 16 | TGTGCCAGCAGGGAGACGGGACTAGGATTCACAGATACGCAGTATTTT | CASRETGLGFTDTQYF
TRBJ1-1 | TRBV6-5 | - | - | 13 | TGTGCCAGCAGCCAGGGCCGCGACACTGAAGCTTTCTTT | CASSQGRDTEAFF
TRBJ1-2 | TRBV20-1 | TRBD1 | - | 15 | TGCAGTGCTAGTTCGGGGACAGGGGGTAACTATGGCTACACCTTC | CSASSGTGGNYGYTF
TRBJ1-1 | TRBV6-2/TRBV6-3 | TRBD1 | - | 15 | TGTGCCAGCAGTCTCGACAGGGGGAAGAACACTGAAGCTTTCTTT | CASSLDRGKNTEAFF
TRBJ2-3 | TRBV11-3 | - | - | 15 | TGTGCCAGCAGCTTAGGTGGAGATCACCCAGATACGCAGTATTTT | CASSLGGDHPDTQYF
TRBJ2-3 | TRBV11-3 | - | - | 13 | TGTGCCAGCAGCTTCGGCAGTCAGGGTACGCAGTATTTT | CASSFGSQGTQYF
TRBJ2-7 | TRBV19 | - | - | 15 | TGTGCCAGTAGTATGTCGGCTGCTAGCTCCTACGAGCAGTACTTC | CASSMSAASSYEQYF
TRBJ1-2 | TRBV4-3 | - | - | 19 | TGCGCCAGCAGCCAGGGTCGTCAGGGGCGTTTTGGTCGAAACTATGGCTACACCTTC | CASSQGRQGRFGRNYGYTF
TRBJ2-2 | TRBV7-2 | TRBD1 | - | 15 | TGTGCCAGCAGCAACCGGGACAGGGTCACCGGGGAGCTGTTTTTT | CASSNRDRVTGELFF
TRBJ1-4 | TRBV4-3 | - | - | 15 | TGCGCCAGCAGCCAAGAAACAGGGTTAAATGAAAAACTGTTTTTT | CASSQETGLNEKLFF
TRBJ1-5 | TRBV19 | TRBD1 | - | 15 | TGTGCCAGTAGTATGAGACAGGGGAGCAATCAGCCCCAGCATTTT | CASSMRQGSNQPQHF
TRBJ2-7 | TRBV25-1 | TRBD1 | - | 15 | TGTGCCAGCAGTGAACCCGGGGACAGGGGCGGGGAGCAGTACTTC | CASSEPGDRGGEQYF
TRBJ2-1 | TRBV5-1 | TRBD2 | - | 15 | TGCGCCAGCAGCCCGACTAGCGGGGCCTACAATGAGCAGTTCTTC | CASSPTSGAYNEQFF
TRBJ2-1 | TRBV21-1 | - | - | 18 | TGTGCCAGCAGCAAAACGGGTTCGCACAGGGGGCTGTACAATGAGCAGTTCTTC | CASSKTGSHRGLYNEQFF
TRBJ1-2 | TRBV18 | TRBD1 | - | 15 | TGTGCCAGCTCACTACCGGGACAGCGAAACTATGGCTACACCTTC | CASSLPGQRNYGYTF
TRBJ2-1 | TRBV5-1 | TRBD2 | - | 16 | TGCGCCAGCAGCACGGGGACTAGCGGGAGGGGGAATGAGCAGTTCTTC | CASSTGTSGRGNEQFF
TRBJ1-1 | TRBV19 | - | - | 16 | TGTGCCAGTACTCCTCGAGGGCGGGGAGGGAACACTGAAGCTTTCTTT | CASTPRGRGGNTEAFF
TRBJ2-1 | TRBV24-1 | - | once | 14 | TGTGCCACCGCCAACGGGAGTCCCGGGGTTGAGCAGTTCTTC | CATANGSPGVEQFF
TRBJ1-3 | TRBV11-2 | - | - | 14 | TGTGCCAGCAGCTTAGAGGCCGCTGGAAACACCATATATTTT | CASSLEAAGNTIYF
TRBJ2-1 | TRBV3-1/TRBV3-2 | - | - | 13 | TGTGCCAGCAGCCAAAGAGTTTTAAATGAGCAGTTCTTC | CASSQRVLNEQFF
TRBJ2-1 | TRBV10-3 | - | - | 17 | TGTGCCACCCAGACAGGGTCGAGCGGGAGCTCCTACAATGAGCAGTTCTTC | CATQTGSSGSSYNEQFF
TRBJ1-3 | TRBV7-2 | TRBD1 | - | 16 | TGTGCCAGCAGCCCACAGCCGACAGGGGCCGGAAACACCATATATTTT | CASSPQPTGAGNTIYF
TRBJ1-1 | TRBV30 | - | few | 13 | TGTGCCTGGAAAGGAGGGGAGAACACTGAAGCTTTCTTT | CAWKGGENTEAFF
TRBJ1-5 | TRBV6-5 | - | - | 13 | TGTGCCAGCAGCTCGGCGGGGAATCAGCCCCAGCATTTT | CASSSAGNQPQHF
TRBJ1-5 | TRBV11-2 | - | - | 13 | TGTGCCAGCAGCTTATCACAGGGTCAGCCCCAGCATTTT | CASSLSQGQPQHF